These 29 T cell receptor beta chains were all obtained from the same sample, sequenced in a study of blood T cells in healthy people across ages. A second PCR of roughly 7 to 11 cycles used a sample-barcoded 5' primer and a J-beta primer mix. A single record per CDR3 protein comes from TCRdb applying MiXCR to the 5' RACE reads. This sample has about 1.4 million distinct CDR3 sequences, with roughly 59% found just once. The sequenced sample consisted of blood. The origin of the receptors is a man aged 18 to 30 in good health.

The rearrangement links TRBV6-5 to TRBJ2-7, with 7 bases lining up with TRBD2. The CDR3 has 14 residues. Trimming took 2 bases from V and 3 from J; bases not matched to a gene: 4. CDR1 is MNHEY, CDR2 SVGAGI, per germline. The CDR3 sequence: CASSYQGGYYEQYF. The CDR3 coding sequence is TGTGCCAGCAGTTACCAGGGAGGGTACTACGAGCAGTACTTC.

This clonotype was recorded at least ten times. CDR3 loop: CSVTGTNYNEQFF. As DNA, the CDR3 is TGCAGCGTTACCGGGACCAACTACAATGAGCAGTTCTTC. This chain connects TRBV29-1 to TRBJ2-1; possibly TRBD1 or TRBD2 for D (5 bases each). This CDR3 has 13 amino acids. Trimming pared 5 bases from V and 3 bases from J, leaving 11 bases between. Germline V gives CDR1 SQVTM, CDR2 ANQGSEA.

The chain carries TRBV12-3 or TRBV12-4 and TRBJ1-1; unclear D gene. The CDR3 has 14 residues. V was pared by 7 bases and J by 0 bases, with 12 bases between. In DNA form, the CDR3 reads TGTGCCAGCACACCCGGACGCCTGAACACTGAAGCTTTCTTT. Its translation is CASTPGRLNTEAFF.

This clonotype was seen only a few times. The chain combines TRBV27 with TRBJ2-3, with D perhaps matching TRBD1 or TRBD2 (5 bases each). The CDR3 sequence is 16 residues long. Trimming shortened V by 4 bases and J by 4 bases, and 18 bases separated the two germline ends. Germline CDR1 and CDR2: MNHEY and SMNVEV (reference sequence). CDR3 in DNA: TGTGCCAGCAGTTCACTCGCGACCTGGGGACCAGATACGCAGTATTTT. Encoded protein: CASSSLATWGPDTQYF.

This clonotype appeared a few times. The rearrangement uses TRBV20-1 and TRBJ1-1; D is uncertain. Germline CDR1 DFQATT, CDR2 SNEGSKA (reference sequence). Deletions cut 4 bases from V and 3 bases from J, with 12 bases between. CDR3 length: 13 amino acids. DNA of the CDR3: TGCAGTGCTACCCCGTTCAGAGACACTGAAGCTTTCTTT. Encoded protein: CSATPFRDTEAFF.

The chain is built from TRBV15 and TRBJ2-5, with TRBD2 as a possible D gene (6 bases). V lost 2 bases and J 5 bases, leaving 9 bases between the germline ends. The germline gives CDR1 LNHNV, CDR2 YYDKDF (reference sequence). This CDR3 has 13 amino acids. The CDR3 sequence is CATSRLRGETQYF. The CDR3 DNA reads TGTGCCACCAGCAGACTTCGGGGGGAGACCCAGTACTTC.

V usage is TRBV11-3 and J usage is TRBJ1-1; D may be TRBD1 (5 bases). V was cut by 6 bases and J by 1 base, with 9 bases left in between. This CDR3 is built from 13 residues. Per germline, CDR1 SGHNT and CDR2 YENEEA. CDR3 sequence reads: CASSYRPNTEAFF. The DNA of the CDR3 is TGTGCCAGCAGTTACAGGCCGAACACTGAAGCTTTCTTT.

V and J are TRBV20-1 and TRBJ1-1, with D maybe TRBD1 (5 bases). Trimming pared 7 bases from V and 8 bases from J, leaving 17 bases between. CDR3 length: 12 amino acids. Germline CDR1 DFQATT, CDR2 SNEGSKA (reference sequence). This CDR3 is CSVRALGGEAFF. The DNA of the CDR3 is TGCAGTGTCAGGGCTTTGGGGGGGGAAGCTTTCTTT.

This clonotype was counted only a few times. The genes are TRBV4-1 and TRBJ2-5; the D gene is possibly TRBD2 (5 bases). Trimming removed 3 bases from V and 0 bases from J, with 14 bases in between. CDR1 MGHRA and CDR2 YSYEKL come from the germline V gene. There are 16 residues in the CDR3. Here the CDR3 DNA reads TGCGCCAGCAGCCACCTCTCGAGGGTAGACCAAGAGACCCAGTACTTC. Translating gives CASSHLSRVDQETQYF.

The V call is TRBV10-3, the J call TRBJ2-4, with D possibly being TRBD1 (5 bases). The tail of the sequence fits TRBJ2-7 better, so the J call may be wrong. CDR1 and CDR2 (germline): ENHRY, SYGVKD. The CDR3 spans 14 residues. In nucleotides, the CDR3 is TGTGCCATCAGTGAAAGCAAGGGGATCCACGAGCAGTACTTC. Translating it yields CAISESKGIHEQYF.

The chain employs TRBV9 and TRBJ2-7, with D unclear. The CDR3 length is 14 residues. V lost 4 bases and J 3 bases, leaving 14 bases between the germline ends. Germline CDR1 SGDLS, CDR2 YYNGEE. In DNA, the CDR3 is TGTGCCAGCAGCCCCAGGAAGCTTAACTACGAGCAGTACTTC. This gives the protein CASSPRKLNYEQYF.

The rearrangement links TRBV29-1 to TRBJ1-4, with 9 bases aligning to TRBD1. Germline CDR1 is SQVTM and CDR2 is ANQGSEA. The V gene end was trimmed by 2 bases and the J gene end by 4 bases; junction bases not matched to a gene: 5. This CDR3 has 15 residues. The CDR3 region is CSVETLGQGNEKLFF. The DNA for the CDR3 is TGCAGCGTTGAAACCCTGGGACAGGGTAATGAAAAACTGTTTTTT.

This chain connects TRBV6-1 to TRBJ1-1, with TRBD1 matching over 10 bases. Germline CDR1 is MNHNS and CDR2 is SASEGT. The CDR3 spans 12 residues. Trimming removed 4 bases from V and 11 bases from J; junction bases left unmatched: 4. CDR3 in DNA: TGTGCCAGCAGTGGGATGGACAGGGGGGCTTTCTTT. Translation gives CASSGMDRGAFF.

This clonotype showed up just a few times. The chain recombines TRBV3-1 with TRBJ2-3; D perhaps matches TRBD1 (5 bases). Trimming removed 0 bases from V and 2 bases from J, with 27 bases in between. The CDR3 sequence is 21 residues long. Germline CDR1 is LGHDT and CDR2 is YNNKEL (reference sequence). CDR3 protein: CASSQEMASAAGHQTTDTQYF. The CDR3 bases are TGTGCCAGCAGCCAAGAGATGGCGTCGGCGGCTGGACACCAAACCACAGATACGCAGTATTTT.

The rearrangement joins TRBV24-1 to TRBJ2-4; D remains unclear. The J call could be wrong; TRBJ2-5 is a better fit for the DNA end. Germline loops: CDR1 KGHDR, CDR2 SFDVKD. The CDR3 is 14 residues long. The CDR3 region has the DNA TGTGCCACCAGTGATCCTAAGATACAAGAGACCCAGTACTTC. The encoded protein is CATSDPKIQETQYF.

This clonotype was counted only a few times. The J gene is TRBJ1-2, the V gene TRBV3-1; D perhaps matches TRBD1 (5 bases). Between the trimmed V and J ends, which lost 7 bases and 2 bases, there was a span of 14 bases. CDR1 is LGHDT and CDR2 is YNNKEL in the germline V gene (reference sequence). The CDR3 consists of 14 residues. CDR3 protein: CASTGDSRNYGYTF. The DNA of the CDR3 is TGTGCCAGCACCGGAGACAGCCGGAACTATGGCTACACCTTC.

The chain couples TRBV20-1 to TRBJ1-1; D is unclear. The CDR3 runs to 16 residues. Looked up from germline, CDR1 is DFQATT and CDR2 is SNEGSKA (reference sequence). V was shortened by 0 bases and J by 1 base, with 15 bases between the two germline ends. The CDR3 region is CSARDVRRAGNTEAFF. The DNA for the CDR3 is TGCAGTGCTAGAGACGTTCGAAGGGCAGGGAACACTGAAGCTTTCTTT.

The J gene is TRBJ1-2, the V gene TRBV18; no definite D call. The ends were cut back, 6 bases at V and 0 bases at J, with 14 bases in the middle. The CDR3 length is 15 residues. CDR1 is KGHSH, CDR2 LQKENI, per germline. The CDR3 coding sequence is TGTGCCAGCTCGCCCCGGCGCGGCACTAACTATGGCTACACCTTC. Translated, it gives CASSPRRGTNYGYTF.

CDR3 amino acids: CASSLGIKTGGSTVQETQYF. The CDR3, as DNA: TGTGCCAGCAGCTTAGGAATAAAGACAGGGGGCTCGACGGTCCAAGAGACCCAGTACTTC. This chain uses TRBV7-9 with TRBJ2-5; 10 nucleotides match TRBD1. With V trimmed by 1 base and J by 1 base, 15 bases remained unmatched. This CDR3 has 20 residues. Germline V CDR1 and CDR2: SEHNR, FQNEAQ (reference sequence).

The V gene is TRBV7-6, the J gene TRBJ2-3; TRBD1 might be the D (5 bases). There are 14 residues in the CDR3. V dropped 4 bases and J dropped 2 bases, with 10 bases sitting between them. Per the germline V gene, CDR1 is SGHVS and CDR2 is FNYEAQ. The CDR3 sequence is CASSSRAPTDTQYF. CDR3 nucleotides: TGTGCCAGCAGCTCCAGGGCCCCCACAGATACGCAGTATTTT.

This sequence joins TRBV12-5 and TRBJ2-7; 9 nucleotides line up with TRBD1. The J segment lost 6 bases and the V segment lost 1 base, leaving 4 bases of the junction unmatched. The CDR3 consists of 14 residues. Germline V gene sequence: CDR1 LGHNT, CDR2 FRNRAP. CDR3 sequence reads: CASGLDRGRSEQYF. CDR3 in DNA: TGTGCTAGTGGTTTGGACAGGGGGCGAAGCGAGCAGTACTTC.

The chain is built from TRBV2 and TRBJ2-6; 7 bases align to TRBD1. With 8 bases clipped from V and 0 bases from J, the junction kept 7 bases outside the gene matches. Germline loops: CDR1 SNHLY, CDR2 FYNNEI. There are 16 residues in the CDR3. The CDR3 here is CASVDRLTSGANVLTF. In DNA, the CDR3 is TGTGCCAGCGTGGACAGGCTAACCTCTGGGGCCAACGTCCTGACTTTC.

This clonotype was counted a few times. This chain joins TRBV20-1 and TRBJ1-5, with D perhaps TRBD1 (5 bases). The CDR3 sequence is 15 residues long. The germline V gene has CDR1 DFQATT and CDR2 SNEGSKA (reference sequence). V shed 6 bases and J shed 4 bases, with 19 bases lying between them. The CDR3: CSATKGTGFNQPQHF. CDR3 DNA sequence: TGCAGTGCAACAAAGGGAACAGGATTTAATCAGCCCCAGCATTTT.

This clonotype has just a few counts. The V call is TRBV12-3 or TRBV12-4, the J call TRBJ2-7, with no clear D. V lost 8 bases to trimming and J lost 7 bases, with 15 bases between them. There are 12 residues in the CDR3. DNA of the CDR3: TGTGCCAGCTCCAAAGGAACGGGTGAGCAGTACTTC. Its translation is CASSKGTGEQYF.

The gene calls are TRBV6-1 and TRBJ2-7; D gene ambiguous. V was trimmed by 3 bases and J by 2 bases, leaving 8 bases between them. Germline assignment: CDR1 MNHNS and CDR2 SASEGT. The CDR3 is made up of 13 amino acids. CDR3 coding DNA: TGTGCCAGCAGTGATCCTTTTACCTACGAGCAGTACTTC. This gives the protein CASSDPFTYEQYF.

The gene calls are TRBV4-1 and TRBJ2-3; a weak D match, TRBD1 (6 bases). The germline V and J ends were trimmed by 1 base and 2 bases, with 16 bases remaining between them. Germline loops: CDR1 MGHRA, CDR2 YSYEKL. The CDR3 is 17 residues long. The CDR3 reads CASSQGPQGTFTDTQYF. CDR3 nucleotides: TGCGCCAGCAGCCAAGGACCACAGGGAACCTTCACAGATACGCAGTATTTT.

Only a few counts were recorded for this clonotype. The chain carries TRBV7-2 and TRBJ2-7, with TRBD2 as a possible D gene (5 bases). Trimming took off 0 bases at V and 9 bases at J, with 12 bases between the two ends. The CDR3 sequence is 13 residues long. Germline V gene lookup returns CDR1 SGHTA and CDR2 FQGNSA. The CDR3 is CASSLAGPEGQYF. CDR3 nucleotides: TGTGCCAGCAGCTTAGCTGGACCAGAGGGGCAGTACTTC.

This chain links TRBV27 with TRBJ1-5; no clear D gene. Trimming removed 4 bases at V and 6 bases at J, with 13 bases between. This CDR3 comprises 14 residues. From germline, CDR1 is MNHEY and CDR2 SMNVEV (reference sequence). The CDR3 sequence: CASSSEQGIQPQHF. The CDR3 DNA reads as TGTGCCAGCAGTTCCGAACAAGGGATTCAGCCCCAGCATTTT.

This clonotype was found a few times. The chain's CDR3 is CASSQAGLYGYTF. In nucleotides, the CDR3 is TGCGCCAGCAGCCAAGCTGGCCTCTATGGCTACACCTTC. V gene TRBV4-1 combines with J gene TRBJ1-2; unclear D gene. CDR1 and CDR2 (germline): MGHRA, YSYEKL. The CDR3 consists of 13 residues. Trimming took off 1 base at V and 4 bases at J, with 7 bases between the two ends.